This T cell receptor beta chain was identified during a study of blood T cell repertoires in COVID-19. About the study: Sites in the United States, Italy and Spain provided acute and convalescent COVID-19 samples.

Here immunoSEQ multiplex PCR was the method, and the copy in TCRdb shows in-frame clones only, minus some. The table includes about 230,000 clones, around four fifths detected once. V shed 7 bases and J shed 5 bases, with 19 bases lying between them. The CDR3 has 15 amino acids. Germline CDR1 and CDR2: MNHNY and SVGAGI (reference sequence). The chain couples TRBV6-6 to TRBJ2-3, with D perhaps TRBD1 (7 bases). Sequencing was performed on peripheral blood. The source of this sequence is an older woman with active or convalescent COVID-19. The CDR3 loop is CASTQGQGGGDTQYF. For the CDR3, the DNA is TGTGCCAGCACCCAAGGGCAGGGGGGAGGAGATACGCAGTATTTT.